These T cell receptor beta chains were read from a single sample in a study of T cell repertoires in cytomegalovirus infection. TCRdb passed the reads through MiXCR, listing each CDR3 protein once. In the table there are roughly 280,000 distinct CDR3 sequences, 9.1% of which are singletons. Sequenced sample: PBMCs. These receptors were obtained from a human donor in good health (CMV status not recorded). Some clones in this sample may be carry-over from other donors' samples. CDR3s include the opening cysteine and the closing phenylalanine or tryptophan. Fields, in order: D gene, clone size, V gene, J gene, CDR3 DNA, CDR3 protein. The D gene is left open where the match is weak. Not all rows give a size; the values are once, few, many and, for expanded clones, a class.

NA	many	TRBV7-2	TRBJ1-3	TGTGCCAGCAGCTCGGACGGGGCCTGGGGAAACACCATATATTTT	CASSSDGAWGNTIYF
NA	few	TRBV28	TRBJ1-1	TGTGCCAGCAGTTACGGGGGTCCAGCCACTGAAGCTTTCTTT	CASSYGGPATEAFF
TRBD1	many	TRBV7-2	TRBJ1-4	TGTGCCAGCAGCTCAGACAGGGGTTGGAGCGAAAAACTGTTTTTT	CASSSDRGWSEKLFF
TRBD1	NA	TRBV2	TRBJ1-2	TGTGCCAGCAAACAGGGACAGGATGGCTACACCTTC	CASKQGQDGYTF
NA	NA	TRBV7-9	TRBJ2-2	NA	CASSFGSGTGELFF
TRBD1	NA	TRBV12-3/TRBV12-4	TRBJ1-2	TGTGCCAGCAGAGAACAGGGGCGTCTAGGCTATGGCTACACCTTC	CASREQGRLGYGYTF
NA	NA	TRBV11-2	TRBJ1-1	TGTGCCAGCAGCTTAGGGGGGCGCGGCGGAGCTTTCTTT	CASSLGGRGGAFF
NA	once	TRBV28	TRBJ1-1	TGTGCCAGCTGGGAGGAGGGTAACGCTGAAGCTTTCTTT	CASWEEGNAEAFF
TRBD1	many	TRBV6-2/TRBV6-3	TRBJ1-1	TGTGCCAGCAGTACGGCCGGGACAGTGAACACTGAAGCTTTCTTT	CASSTAGTVNTEAFF
TRBD1	NA	TRBV19	TRBJ1-1	TGTGCCAGTAGTATGAGACAGGGAGGGAGCACTGAAGCTTTCTTT	CASSMRQGGSTEAFF
TRBD1	NA	TRBV28	TRBJ1-1	TGTGCCAGTCGTCAGGGGGCCAAAAGTGAAGCTTTCTTT	CASRQGAKSEAFF
TRBD1	many	TRBV12-3/TRBV12-4	TRBJ2-2	TGTGCCAGCAGACCGAACAGGGGCGTTAAACTCACCGGGGAGCTGTTTTTT	CASRPNRGVKLTGELFF
NA	many	TRBV7-2	TRBJ1-5	TGTGCCAGCAGCTTCAGGCAGTCCAATCAGCCCCAGCATTTT	CASSFRQSNQPQHF
NA	many	TRBV7-2	TRBJ1-1	TGTGCCAGCAGTTTCTTGGGGGCCCCTGAAGCTTTCTTT	CASSFLGAPEAFF
NA	many	TRBV7-2	TRBJ2-7	TGTGCCAGCAGCTTAGGGGGTCTCAAAACCTACGAGCAGTACTTC	CASSLGGLKTYEQYF
TRBD1	NA	TRBV14	TRBJ1-6	TGTGCCAGCAGCAAACGGGACAGGGATAATTCACCCCTCCACTTT	CASSKRDRDNSPLHF
TRBD1	few	TRBV5-4	TRBJ2-5	TGTGCCAGCAGCTTGGTTGGACAGGGGCTCTGGCAAGAGACCCAGTACTTC	CASSLVGQGLWQETQYF
NA	many	TRBV7-6	TRBJ1-1	TGTGCCAGCAGCTTTTCTCCGTCGAACACTGAAGCTTTCTTT	CASSFSPSNTEAFF
TRBD1	few	TRBV29-1	TRBJ1-2	TGCAGCGTTCGGTGGACAGGATCGCCGGGCTATGGCTACACCTTC	CSVRWTGSPGYGYTF
NA	many	TRBV28	TRBJ1-1	TGTGCCAGCAGTTTCCCTGACCCACCTGAAGCTTTCTTT	CASSFPDPPEAFF
NA	many	TRBV19	TRBJ1-5	TGTGCCAGTAGTAGGGGCCAGAATCAGCCCCAGCATTTT	CASSRGQNQPQHF
TRBD1	NA	TRBV6-2/TRBV6-3	TRBJ2-7	TGTGCCAGCAGACCTAACAGGGGGCTGTACGAGCAGTACTTC	CASRPNRGLYEQYF
NA	many	TRBV7-2	TRBJ1-3	TGTGCCAGCAGCTTGGGAGGACCCCTCTGGAAAGACACCATATATTTT	CASSLGGPLWKDTIYF
NA	few	TRBV6-1	TRBJ2-1	TGTGCCAGCCAAAGGGGGGGATTTGGATCTAGCTCCTACAATGAGCAGTTCTTC	CASQRGGFGSSSYNEQFF
TRBD2	many	TRBV7-2	TRBJ2-3	TGTGCCAGCAGCTCTGTTAGCGGGAGCATGGATACGCAGTATTTT	CASSSVSGSMDTQYF
TRBD2	few	TRBV29-1	TRBJ2-6	TGCAGCGCTGAGACTAGCGGCCTGGCGGGGGCCAACGTCCTGACTTTC	CSAETSGLAGANVLTF
TRBD2	NA	TRBV11-3	TRBJ2-1	TGTGCCAGCAGCTATAGCGGGAGCCCTGGGGGTGAGCAGTTCTTC	CASSYSGSPGGEQFF
TRBD2	many	TRBV7-2	TRBJ2-5	TGTGCCAGCAGCTTAGGCGGGAGCGGTCTTGAGACCCAGTACTTC	CASSLGGSGLETQYF
NA	few	TRBV27	TRBJ1-4	TGTGCCAGCAGGTCAGGGGTTGGGAAGAGGCTTGAAAAACTGTTTTTT	CASRSGVGKRLEKLFF
TRBD2	many	TRBV20-1	TRBJ2-4	TGCAGTGCTACCGGAACTAGCGCCTGGGCCTTC	CSATGTSAWAF
NA	NA	TRBV19	TRBJ1-1	TGTGCCAGCAGTACCTGGGGAGAAGCAAACACTGAAGCTTTCTTT	CASSTWGEANTEAFF
TRBD2	few	TRBV12-3/TRBV12-4	TRBJ2-7	TGTGCCAGCAGTTTAAGGCTAGCGGGAGCCGGCGAGCAGTACTTC	CASSLRLAGAGEQYF
NA	few	TRBV6-2/TRBV6-3	TRBJ1-1	TGTGCCAGCAGTTACTCCGTCAGGGATAGGAACACTGAAGCTTTCTTT	CASSYSVRDRNTEAFF
TRBD1	many	TRBV7-9	TRBJ2-6	TGTGCCAGCAGCCAGGGACAGTACTCTGGGGCCAACGTCCTGACTTTC	CASSQGQYSGANVLTF
TRBD1	many	TRBV28	TRBJ1-2	TGTGCCAGTCACACAGGGGGCTGGTCTGGCTACACCTTC	CASHTGGWSGYTF
TRBD1	many	TRBV28	TRBJ1-4	TGTGCCAGCTGCCCAGGGGGCGCGGATGAAAAACTGTTTTTT	CASCPGGADEKLFF
NA	NA	TRBV6-6	TRBJ2-7	TGTGCCAGCAGTTACTCCAGAACCTACGAGCAGTACTTC	CASSYSRTYEQYF
TRBD1	few	TRBV29-1	TRBJ2-7	TGCAGCGTTGTTCCGGGACAGCTCGGCGAGCAGTACTTC	CSVVPGQLGEQYF
TRBD2	NA	TRBV7-2	TRBJ2-5	TGTGCCAGCAGCTTCGGGACTAGCGGGGGAGAGACCCAGTACTTC	CASSFGTSGGETQYF
NA	many	TRBV2	TRBJ2-3	TGTGCCAGCAGTGAGGGCAGCCCCGCCACAGATACGCAGTATTTT	CASSEGSPATDTQYF
NA	few	TRBV10-3	TRBJ2-1	TGTGCCATCAGTGAAGACGGTAACAATGAGCAGTTCTTC	CAISEDGNNEQFF